The 22 T cell receptor beta chains presented below share a single source sample, sequenced in a study of OX40 agonist ivuxolimab in advanced cancers. Sequenced by immunoSEQ multiplex PCR; TCRdb stores in-frame clones only, minus some. Counted here are tens of thousands of clones, 88% occurring once; the ten biggest clones make up roughly 7.8%. The material sequenced was CD4+ or CD8+ T cells sorted from blood, taken in a trial of the OX40 agonist ivuxolimab. These receptors were collected from an adult with an advanced solid tumor such as melanoma, head and neck, liver or kidney cancer.

The rearrangement uses TRBV9 and TRBJ1-6; 8 bases agree with TRBD1. Germline CDR1 is SGDLS and CDR2 is YYNGEE. V lost 3 bases to trimming and J lost 10 bases; unmatched junction nucleotides: 15. The CDR3 runs to 17 residues. The CDR3 bases are TGTGCCAGCAGCGGACGACATTCAGGGGGCACTCACTCACCCCTCCACTTT. Translating gives CASSGRHSGGTHSPLHF. The whole variable domain, filled in from reference TRBV9 and TRBJ1-6, reads DSGVTQTPKHLITATGQRVTLRCSPRSGDLSVYWYQQSLDQGLQFLIQYYNGEERAKGNILERFSAQQFPDLHSELNLSSLELGDSALYFCASSGRHSGGTHSPLHFGNGTRLTVT.

CDR3 sequence reads: CASSPPGSGDEQFF. The CDR3, as DNA: TGTGCCAGCTCACCACCGGGTAGCGGCGATGAGCAGTTCTTC. The chain couples TRBV18 to TRBJ2-1; TRBD2 is a possible D gene (6 bases). Germline-derived CDR1 and CDR2 are KGHSH and LQKENI. CDR3 length equals 14 residues. Trimming shortened V by 0 bases and J by 8 bases, and 11 bases separated the two germline ends.

The chain employs TRBV6-1 and TRBJ2-5; D is undetermined. Germline V gene data show CDR1 as MNHNS and CDR2 as SASEGT. Trimming stripped 1 base from V and 5 bases from J, with 5 bases between. The CDR3 extends over 12 amino acids. The CDR3: CASSEDGETQYF. The CDR3, as DNA: TGTGCCAGCAGTGAAGACGGGGAGACCCAGTACTTC.

The CDR3: CASSWLSGSTETQYF. The CDR3 DNA reads TGTGCCAGCAGTTGGCTGAGCGGGAGTACAGAGACCCAGTACTTC. The rearrangement links TRBV6-6 to TRBJ2-5; 8 positions match TRBD2. After removal of 4 bases from V and 4 bases from J, the junction contained 8 bases not matched to a gene. This CDR3 has 15 amino acids. Germline V lookup: CDR1 MNHNY, CDR2 SVGAGI (reference sequence).

J is TRBJ1-5 and V is TRBV5-5; 7 bases line up with TRBD1. This CDR3 is built from 15 residues. Trimming at V came to 0 bases and at J to 7 bases, leaving 7 bases not matched to a gene. Germline V gene data show CDR1 as SGHKS and CDR2 as YYEKEE (reference sequence). CDR3 DNA sequence: TGTGCCAGCAGCTTGGCAGCAGGGGGGCAACAGCCCCAGCATTTT. It is translated as CASSLAAGGQQPQHF.

The gene calls are TRBV5-1 and TRBJ1-3; 8 bases line up with TRBD1. The CDR3 length is 18 residues. V lost 1 base, J lost 0 bases, and 9 bases stayed unmatched. CDR1 is SGHRS, CDR2 YFSETQ, per germline. Here the CDR3 reads CASSLRGQGLLSGNTIYF. CDR3 nucleotides: TGCGCCAGCAGCTTGCGCGGACAGGGCCTCCTCTCTGGAAACACCATATATTTT.

The genes are TRBV27 and TRBJ2-3; D is unresolved. This CDR3 is built from 17 residues. Germline values: CDR1 MNHEY, CDR2 SMNVEV (reference sequence). The V and J ends lost 1 base and 7 bases respectively, with 21 bases between them. The CDR3 DNA is TGTGCCAGCAGTTTATATGGGAACACCGTGTTTGTTCATACGCAGTATTTT. Its translation: CASSLYGNTVFVHTQYF.

The chain carries TRBV23-1 and TRBJ2-3; D is unresolved. TRBV23-1 is labeled an ORF, and its function is uncertain. The CDR3 consists of 18 residues. V lost 2 bases, J lost 2 bases, and 20 bases lay in between. The CDR3 DNA sequence: TGCGCCAGCAGTCAACCCAGAAAGGTGATCAACCTCACAGATACGCAGTATTTT. This codes for CASSQPRKVINLTDTQYF.

The V gene is TRBV4-2, the J gene TRBJ2-3, with D possibly being TRBD1 or TRBD2 (6 bases each). Germline lookup yields CDR1 LGHNA and CDR2 YNFKEQ. V was pared by 2 bases and J by 0 bases, with 18 bases between. The CDR3 is 18 amino acids. The DNA of the CDR3 is TGTGCCAGCAGCCAAACCTTCGGGGGCGGGCCAAGCACAGATACGCAGTATTTT. It codes for CASSQTFGGGPSTDTQYF.

The chain combines TRBV10-3 with TRBJ1-2, with 9 positions matching TRBD1. In germline, CDR1 is ENHRY, CDR2 SYGVKD. The CDR3 is 15 residues long. V gave up 5 bases and J gave up 4 bases; unmatched junction bases: 8. Here the CDR3 reads CAISLLGTGTYGYTF. CDR3 nucleotides: TGTGCCATCAGTCTCCTGGGGACAGGGACCTATGGCTACACCTTC.

This chain connects TRBV10-3 to TRBJ1-2; D perhaps matches TRBD1 (5 bases). The V gene's germline CDR1 is ENHRY and CDR2 SYGVKD. V was clipped by 1 base and J by 2 bases, with 11 bases between them. The CDR3 covers 15 residues. CDR3 DNA: TGTGCCATCAGTGAGTACGCGGGACCGAACTATGGCTACACCTTC. Translation gives CAISEYAGPNYGYTF.

The chain recombines TRBV7-2 with TRBJ1-6; the D is unclear. This CDR3 is built from 14 residues. Germline CDR1 and CDR2: SGHTA and FQGNSA. V gave up 3 bases and J gave up 9 bases, with 12 bases separating them. For the CDR3, the DNA is TGTGCCAGCAGCTTTTCCCGGGATGGTTCACCCCTCCACTTT. This gives the protein CASSFSRDGSPLHF.

V is TRBV15 and J is TRBJ2-5; perhaps TRBD1 as D (6 bases). The V end lost 4 bases, the J end lost 5 bases, and 23 bases lay between the germline ends. The CDR3 is 17 residues long. The germline V gene has CDR1 LNHNV and CDR2 YYDKDF (reference sequence). This CDR3 reads CATSMGQAGEIGETQYF. Here the CDR3 DNA reads TGTGCCACCAGCATGGGCCAGGCAGGGGAGATAGGGGAGACCCAGTACTTC. Full variable domain (missing parts from reference TRBV15 and TRBJ2-5): DAMVIQNPRYQVTQFGKPVTLSCSQTLNHNVMYWYQQKSSQAPKLLFHYYDKDFNNEADTPDNFQSRRPNTSFCFLDIRSPGLGDTAMYLCATSMGQAGEIGETQYFGPGTRLLVL.

V and J are TRBV6-5 and TRBJ1-3; the D is unclear. The CDR3 runs 16 residues. CDR1 and CDR2 from the germline V gene are MNHEY and SVGAGI. Trimming left V 0 bases short and J 0 bases short, with 9 bases between. Written as DNA, the CDR3 is TGTGCCAGCAGTTACTCAAGTGGGTACTCTGGAAACACCATATATTTT. This gives the protein CASSYSSGYSGNTIYF.

The V call is TRBV2, the J call TRBJ1-5; possible D gene TRBD1, 6 bases. Germline loops: CDR1 SNHLY, CDR2 FYNNEI. CDR3 size: 15 residues. Trimming stripped 7 bases from V and 3 bases from J, with 16 bases between. The CDR3 sequence: CASTQGGSVNQPQHF. The CDR3 coding sequence is TGTGCCAGCACCCAAGGGGGGTCTGTCAATCAGCCCCAGCATTTT.

This chain uses TRBV7-8 with TRBJ1-4, with 7 bases aligning to TRBD1. The CDR3 contains 17 residues. CDR1 and CDR2 (germline): SGHVS, FQNEAQ. The V and J ends lost 5 bases and 2 bases, in that order; junction bases with no gene match: 11. CDR3 sequence reads: CASSPRQGRFTNEKLFF. Written as DNA, the CDR3 is TGTGCCAGCAGCCCCCGACAGGGCCGGTTTACTAATGAAAAACTGTTTTTT.

This clone has a single count. This sequence joins TRBV10-3 and TRBJ2-1; 8 positions agree with TRBD2. V was clipped by 6 bases and J by 1 base; unmatched bases: 11. The CDR3 sequence is 17 residues long. CDR1 is ENHRY and CDR2 is SYGVKD in the germline V gene. CDR3 amino acids: CAIRDVETGGSYNEQFF. The DNA for the CDR3 is TGTGCCATCAGGGACGTTGAAACGGGAGGGTCCTACAATGAGCAGTTCTTC.

The J gene is TRBJ2-1, the V gene TRBV28; D gene unclear. V was clipped by 5 bases and J by 0 bases, with 14 bases between them. The CDR3 loop spans 16 amino acids. Germline CDR1 reads MDHEN; CDR2 reads SYDVKM. The CDR3 region is CASSPPTRLSYNEQFF. The CDR3 DNA follows: TGTGCCAGCAGTCCCCCCACGCGGCTCTCCTACAATGAGCAGTTCTTC.

The rearrangement links TRBV18 to TRBJ1-2; 9 positions match TRBD1. This CDR3 spans 16 amino acids. Germline CDR1 KGHSH, CDR2 LQKENI. V trimming: 0 bases; J trimming: 4 bases; junction bases outside the gene matches: 6. The CDR3 protein is CASSPPSDRGSYGYTF. The CDR3 bases are TGTGCCAGCTCACCACCCTCGGACAGGGGAAGCTATGGCTACACCTTC.

The chain combines TRBV19 with TRBJ2-7, with 8 bases matching TRBD1. With V trimmed by 4 bases and J by 7 bases, 15 bases remained unmatched. The CDR3 runs to 16 residues. The germline V gene encodes CDR1 LNHDA and CDR2 SQIVND (reference sequence). CDR3 nucleotide sequence: TGTGCCAGTAGTAGACTTTCGACAGGGGTCTTGGGGGAGCAGTACTTC. It yields the protein CASSRLSTGVLGEQYF.

The CDR3 nucleotides are TGTGCCAGCAGCCAGGGACTAGCGGGAGGAGCAGATACGCAGTATTTT. Protein product: CASSQGLAGGADTQYF. The chain recombines TRBV14 with TRBJ2-3, with TRBD2 matching over 15 bases. The CDR3 has 16 residues. Losses at the gene ends were 3 bases for V and 4 bases for J; bases not matched to a gene: 2. The germline V gene encodes CDR1 SGHDN and CDR2 FVKESK.

CDR3 coding DNA: TGTGCCAGCAGCCCAGGAGGAAACACTGAAGCTTTCTTT. Amino acids: CASSPGGNTEAFF. The chain couples TRBV7-8 to TRBJ1-1; D is uncertain. CDR3 length equals 13 residues. Per germline, CDR1 SGHVS and CDR2 FQNEAQ. Between the trimmed V and J ends, which lost 5 bases and 2 bases, there was a span of 9 bases.